The clone carrying this TCR beta chain was seen just once. Under the authors' procedure: Estimates of nucleated cell counts were drawn from the amplification of reference gene primers. Sequencing used immunoSEQ multiplex PCR; TCRdb keeps in-frame clones, though not all of them. Clonal size and the V and J genes are those of that table, whereas D and trimming came from the DNA. Of approximately 220,000 clones in the sample, over 80% are singletons; the top ten hold 27%. The record originates from a study of blood T cell repertoires in COVID-19. Whole-study context: COVID-19 samples from acute and convalescent phases originated in the United States, Italy and Spain. The analysed material was cDNA or gDNA that came from T cells, B-cell-depleted T cells, or PBMCs.

This CDR3 comprises 13 residues. CDR1 and CDR2 from the germline V gene are LNHDA and SQIVND (reference sequence). Trimming took 1 base from V and 6 from J, leaving 10 bases between them. This TCR was sampled from a man in his forties with acute or convalescent COVID-19. V gene TRBV19 combines with J gene TRBJ2-7; a possible D gene is TRBD1 (5 bases). Input material: peripheral blood. This CDR3 is CASSIGQGSEQYF. In DNA, the CDR3 is TGTGCCAGTAGTATAGGCCAGGGCAGCGAGCAGTACTTC.